These T cell receptor beta chains were read from a single sample in a study of T-cell memory formation after mild COVID-19. TCRdb re-derived calls from the 5' RACE reads in MiXCR, one entry per CDR3 protein. Found here are a few hundred thousand distinct CDR3 sequences, approximately 29% of them singletons; the top ten hold approximately 15%. Source material: PBMCs or a T cell subset sorted from them (not recorded which). The receptors shown here come from an adult woman who had mild COVID-19 (a few samples of this study predate the infection). Cell type and time point are not known. CDR3s include the opening cysteine and the closing phenylalanine or tryptophan. A D gene is named only where the DNA matches it firmly. Some rows have no size entry. The others give once, few or many, or a class for an expanded clone.

d_call j_call v_call clone_size cdr3_nt cdr3_aa
. TRBJ1-1 TRBV20-1 . TGCAGTGTAGACGGGGAGGGTAAGGGCGCTGAAGCTTTCTTT CSVDGEGKGAEAFF
. TRBJ2-7 TRBV27 . TGTGCCAGCAGGAAGAGCGCCTACGAGCAGTACTTC CASRKSAYEQYF
. TRBJ1-1 TRBV4-1 few TGCGCCAGCAGCCAAGATCTCGTATCGGGGGGGAACACTGAAGCTTTCTTT CASSQDLVSGGNTEAFF
TRBD2 TRBJ2-1 TRBV7-9 . TGTGCCAGCTTCGAGACTAGCGGGAGCGCCGGTTCCTACAATGAGCAGTTCTTC CASFETSGSAGSYNEQFF
. TRBJ1-2 TRBV12-3/TRBV12-4 . TGTGCCAGCAGTGTGACAGTCCCTAACTATGGCTACACCTTC CASSVTVPNYGYTF
. TRBJ2-7 TRBV6-2/TRBV6-3 . TGTGCCACCTTGGACCGTACCTACGAGCAGTACTTC CATLDRTYEQYF
. TRBJ2-1 TRBV7-8 . TGTGCCAGCAGCCCAGTTTCCCAGGGCTACAATGAGCAGTTCTTC CASSPVSQGYNEQFF
. TRBJ2-4 TRBV10-3 . TGTGCCATAGGGGACGGATTAGCAAACATTCAGTACTTC CAIGDGLANIQYF
. TRBJ1-1 TRBV5-1 few TGCGCCAGCAGCTTGTGGCAGATTGAGAACACTGAAGCTTTCTTT CASSLWQIENTEAFF
. TRBJ2-7 TRBV20-1 . TGCAGTGCTGAGGGGAACTACGAGCAGTACTTC CSAEGNYEQYF
TRBD1 TRBJ1-5 TRBV5-1 . TGCGCCAGCAGCCAGGGGACAGGGGGAAAGAATCAGCCCCAGCATTTT CASSQGTGGKNQPQHF
. TRBJ2-7 TRBV29-1 few TGCAGCGTTGAAGTGGGTGGCGAGCAGTACTTC CSVEVGGEQYF
TRBD2 TRBJ2-1 TRBV18 . TGTGCCAGCATCCCCGGGACTAGCGGCTACAATGAGCAGTTCTTC CASIPGTSGYNEQFF
TRBD2 TRBJ2-3 TRBV15 . TGTGCCACCAGCACTACACGGGGGGGCACAGATACGCAGTATTTT CATSTTRGGTDTQYF